This T cell receptor (beta chain) was recorded in a study of blood T cell repertoires in COVID-19 (dated by TCRdb to the early 2020s). Regarding the complete study: Collaborator samples came from the United States, Italy and Spain and covered acute and convalescent phases of COVID-19. The prospective study material was composed of cDNA or gDNA derived from T cells, B-cell-depleted T cells, or PBMCs. Deeply sampled blood TCRbeta repertoires from subjects exposed to, actively infected with, or recovered from COVID-19 were included in the dataset. The repertoires were released in a freely available public database intended as a resource for research on the immune response to SARS-CoV-2. The samples were drawn from the first 160 participants of the ongoing ImmuneRACE study and from 1,254 subjects provided by 6 global collaborators. Nearly every sample came with metadata listing a de-identified subject ID, COVID-19 status, age in years and sex. Where available, HLA class I and class II types were taken from metadata supplied by the sample provider and were not determined by assay-based typing.

The immunoSEQ Assay, a bias-controlled multiplex PCR, was used to amplify TCRbeta CDR3 regions from genomic DNA. The study's processing was this. Nucleated cell counts per sample were estimated from amplification of reference gene primers within the assay. Sequence reads were collapsed and filtered to measure the absolute abundance of every unique TCRbeta CDR3 rearrangement. For each sample, productive Simpson clonality was calculated as the square root of Simpson's diversity index over productive rearrangements. In its TCRdb copy, this immuneACCESS table keeps in-frame sequences only and misses some clones. Where compared with another copy, unresolved V genes explain less than half of these, and the others have no known cause. The DNA was the basis for D and trimming; V, J and clone size are from that table. The sample has approximately 260,000 clones on record, approximately 86% of them singletons. Roughly 7% of the sample comes from the top ten.

The full study reports these points: The quantity of clinical and demographic metadata differed by source and by participant and was supplied without curation.

Comments on this clone: Its antigen is still unknown. Per-base quality was not reported, and no clone a single base away is much larger than it.

Samples from volunteer blood donors who had recovered from COVID-19 were contributed by a second Seattle source. The collaborating institutions used their own protocols to collect whole blood in K2EDTA tubes. For TCRbeta analysis, collaborators shipped samples in one of three forms: frozen whole blood, isolated PBMCs, or DNA extracted from either of those sample types. CDR1 SGHAT and CDR2 FQNNGV were looked up in the germline V gene. V and J are truncated by 7 bases and 1 base respectively, leaving an intervening sequence of 16 bases. Reading from cysteine to phenylalanine, the CDR3 counts 15 amino acids. The only DNA kept is the CDR3, 45 bases in frame from the first base.

The chain uses TRBV11-2 and TRBJ1-1, with the D segment identity uncertain. The clonotype was recovered from a man aged 55-75 years who had recovered from COVID-19. Sequencing was performed on peripheral blood. In nucleotides, the sequence is TGTGCCAGCACCATCGGGAGGGTGAGGAACACTGAAGCTTTCTTT. It codes for CASTIGRVRNTEAFF.